The present entry profiles one T cell receptor (beta chain) with its context. Its binding antigen is unknown. Per-base qualities were not stored, and no clone one base away is much larger. The data are from a study of T cells in Graves' hyperthyroidism and ophthalmopathy (dated by TCRdb to the late 2010s). Notes on the research overall: A discovery cohort of about 100 patients, approximately 44 with Graves' ophthalmopathy and under 60 with stable Graves' hyperthyroidism, was used to find distinguishing TCR V-J signatures. According to the paper, TCR Vbeta CDR3 sequencing was carried out on about 140 peripheral blood samples, which came from 40 to 45 ophthalmopathy, 80 or so hyperthyroidism and about 17 progressor patients. The roughly 90 discovery patients were divided at random into training and test sets in a 7:3 ratio. After sampling, hyperthyroidism patients received methimazole starting at 30 mg daily, and ophthalmopathy patients received high-dose intravenous methylprednisolone. Thyroid tissue and blood T-cell repertoires from about 6 Graves' hyperthyroidism patients were also compared in the study. Prospective prediction of ophthalmopathy was tested in an independent validation cohort consisting of fewer than 20 hyperthyroidism patients and some 17 patients who later progressed to ophthalmopathy.

Results and caveats for the whole study, not just this receptor: Sample size was not statistically predetermined, and investigators were not blinded to group allocation. In validation, the model predicted progression to ophthalmopathy a median of approximately 6.3 months before onset, with 70% to 71% sensitivity and more than 72% specificity. Most expanded thyroid clonotypes (frequency above 0.001) were also found in blood, which suggests that blood repertoires may mirror thyroid immune responses. Ophthalmopathy was separated from stable hyperthyroidism by a 13 V-J signature model, with 87.88% sensitivity and roughly 81% specificity obtained in cross-validation and 80%/75% obtained in testing.

CDR1 and CDR2 are read off the germline V gene as WSHSY and SAAADI. The CDR3, from cysteine to phenylalanine, totals 17 residues. The entry retains the CDR3 DNA only, 51 bases that are in frame from base 1. Clipping removes 2 bases from V and 2 bases from J, with 7 as the unmatched junction base count. Patients with uncontrolled infections, other autoimmune diseases, pregnancy or lactation were excluded. Diagnoses were based on clinical symptoms, serum thyroxine and TRAb, thyroid ultrasound and orbital computed tomography. Total RNA was extracted with Trizol reagent, and quality was checked on an Agilent 2100 Bioanalyzer. The TCR beta CDR3 regions were amplified from the RNA transcripts. The first round of RT-PCR for the TCR CDR3 was performed with the HTBI primer set and the Qiagen OneStep RT-PCR kit. A second multiplex PCR round built the libraries, followed by size selection and purification. Libraries were sequenced paired-end with 100 bp reads on an Illumina HiSeq2000. The source study handled its data this way. SOAPnuke was used to process the raw data, removing reads that contained adapters or uncalled bases, had a mean Phred below 15, or lacked an exact match to the constant primer or identifier. High-quality paired reads were merged using COPE v1.2.5, and each unique nucleotide sequence was defined as a clonotype. MiTCR v1.1 was used to align clonotypes to the IMGT TRBV, TRBD and TRBJ reference segments. The analysis included only V-J combinations with a frequency above 0.0001, which together covered more than 98% of the repertoires. A TCS score was defined as the ratio of F50 (clonal expansion) to E x V (chaos), with BLOSUM62-based TCRdist applied between CDR3 peptides within each V-J. Welch's t-statistics and random forest reduced roughly 540 V-J features to 10 to 15, which were used in a naive Bayes classifier (R e1071). Thyroid-blood repertoire similarity was quantified with the Morisita-Horn index. Clones were called with MiXCR by TCRdb after fastp trimmed the public reads at Q25, and only in-frame beta chains were retained. When rows share a CDR3 protein, they turn into one entry using the most common DNA and genes. V and J calls and clone size were set by TCRdb, not the authors. The table for this sample lists about 570,000 distinct CDR3 sequences; about 45% of them were counted only once. The ten largest clones add up to roughly 19% of the sample.

The rearrangement joined TRBV10-2 to TRBJ2-5; 11 of the junction bases match TRBD2. The sequence was obtained from an adult woman with Graves' disease, either hyperthyroidism or ophthalmopathy (not recorded which). The sample comprised peripheral blood or thyroid tissue (not recorded which). The DNA sequence reads TGCGCCAGCAGTGAGGACCCCGGGACTAGCGGACAAGAGACCCAGTACTTC. Translated, it gives CASSEDPGTSGQETQYF.